Listed here are 27 T cell receptor beta chains from one sample, sequenced in a study of blood T cell repertoires in COVID-19. The table came from immunoSEQ multiplex PCR; TCRdb's copy has only in-frame clones and leaves some out. The sample contains 250,000 to 300,000 clones, around 84% of which appear only once. Sequenced material: PBMCs or T cells enriched from blood (not recorded which). The receptors come from a man between 25 and 39 years old with acute COVID-19.

The genes are TRBV7-2 and TRBJ2-3; the match to TRBD2 covers 10 bases. After removal of 3 bases from V and 4 bases from J, the junction contained 4 bases not matched to a gene. Germline loops: CDR1 SGHTA, CDR2 FQGNSA. The CDR3 has 15 residues. This CDR3 reads CASSFTSGAADTQYF. In DNA, the CDR3 is TGTGCCAGCAGCTTTACTAGCGGGGCGGCAGATACGCAGTATTTT.

J is TRBJ1-6 and V is TRBV6-5; 9 bases match TRBD1. Germline V gene data show CDR1 as MNHEY and CDR2 as SVGAGI. The CDR3 is 14 residues long. After removal of 6 bases from V and 9 bases from J, the junction contained 6 bases not matched to a gene. The CDR3 is CASREGQGISPLHF. The DNA of the CDR3 is TGTGCCAGCAGAGAGGGACAGGGCATTTCACCCCTCCACTTT.

The chain links TRBV5-1 to TRBJ1-1; D possibly corresponds to TRBD1 (6 bases). Germline V lookup: CDR1 SGHRS, CDR2 YFSETQ. Trimming removed 2 bases from V and 0 bases from J, with 8 bases in between. This CDR3 has 14 amino acids. CDR3 sequence (DNA): TGCGCCAGCAGCTTCGGACAGCTGAACACTGAAGCTTTCTTT. Residues: CASSFGQLNTEAFF.

This clone was counted only a few times. The V and J genes are TRBV2 and TRBJ2-1; 7 bases are a match to TRBD2. The ends lost 10 bases at V and 6 bases at J; junction bases unmatched: 6. The CDR3 consists of 12 residues. From germline, CDR1 is SNHLY and CDR2 FYNNEI. The CDR3 coding sequence is TGTGCCACTGGACTAGTTGGCAATGAGCAGTTCTTC. Translated, it gives CATGLVGNEQFF.

The chain uses TRBV5-1 and TRBJ1-2, with D perhaps matching TRBD1 (6 bases). The germline CDR1 and CDR2 sequences are SGHRS and YFSETQ. The length of the CDR3 is 14 residues. Trimming cost V 4 bases and J 4 bases, with 14 bases left between them. The CDR3 DNA reads TGCGCCAGCAGCCAGAGGGGGACACCCTATGGCTACACCTTC. Its translation: CASSQRGTPYGYTF.

This clone was seen only a few times. The chain carries TRBV5-6 and TRBJ2-1; possibly TRBD2 for D (6 bases). From germline, CDR1 is SGHDT and CDR2 YYEEEE. There are 14 residues in the CDR3. Between the trimmed V and J ends, which lost 6 bases and 4 bases, there was a span of 14 bases. In DNA form, the CDR3 reads TGTGCCAGCACCCCCCGCGGGACGTACAATGAGCAGTTCTTC. It codes for CASTPRGTYNEQFF.

The chain uses TRBV29-1 and TRBJ2-5, with 8 bases aligning to TRBD1. CDR1 is SQVTM and CDR2 is ANQGSEA in the germline V gene. The CDR3 loop spans 15 amino acids. J lost 2 bases, V lost 6 bases, and 11 bases had no gene match. CDR3 amino acids: CSVRQGRAIQETQYF. For the CDR3, the DNA is TGCAGCGTCAGACAGGGGCGGGCAATACAAGAGACCCAGTACTTC.

The V and J genes are TRBV10-1 and TRBJ2-3; a weak D match, TRBD1 (7 bases). Germline V gene sequence: CDR1 WNHNN, CDR2 SYGVQD (reference sequence). Trimming stripped 0 bases from V and 5 bases from J, with 15 bases between. This CDR3 spans 16 amino acids. The DNA of the CDR3 is TGCGCCAGCAGTGAGTCGACAGGGACTCGCATAGATACGCAGTATTTT. Its translation: CASSESTGTRIDTQYF.

The V gene is TRBV6-5, the J gene TRBJ2-7, with 10 bases matching TRBD2. Trimming removed 6 bases from V and 0 bases from J; junction bases left unmatched: 2. The germline V gene encodes CDR1 MNHEY and CDR2 SVGAGI. The CDR3 sequence is 14 residues long. The CDR3 here is CASRLAGTSYEQYV. DNA of the CDR3: TGTGCCAGCAGACTAGCGGGGACCTCCTACGAGCAGTACGTC.

This clone occurred a few times. The J gene is TRBJ2-5, the V gene TRBV11-2, with D possibly being TRBD1 (5 bases). Germline CDR1 reads SGHAT; CDR2 reads FQNNGV. CDR3 length: 17 amino acids. Trimming left V 2 bases short and J 1 base short, with 17 bases between. CDR3 coding DNA: TGTGCCAGCAGCTTAAGTGGATTTTCCCAGGGCCAAGAGACCCAGTACTTC. It specifies CASSLSGFSQGQETQYF. Full variable domain (outside the CDR3, taken from reference TRBV11-2 and TRBJ2-5): EAGVAQSPRYKIIEKRQSVAFWCNPISGHATLYWYQQILGQGPKLLIQFQNNGVVDDSQLPKDRFSAERLKGVDSTLKIQPAKLEDSAVYLCASSLSGFSQGQETQYFGPGTRLLVL.

The V call is TRBV7-3, the J call TRBJ2-5, with TRBD1 identical over 8 bases. J was trimmed by 5 bases and V by 5 bases; bases with no gene match: 10. The CDR3 has 15 amino acids. Germline CDR1 SGHTA, CDR2 FQGTGA. The CDR3 region is CASSPSQGARETQYF. CDR3 DNA: TGTGCCAGCAGCCCCTCCCAGGGGGCGAGGGAGACCCAGTACTTC.

The chain joins TRBV20-1 to TRBJ2-5, with TRBD2 identical over 12 bases. This CDR3 comprises 16 residues. J lost 2 bases, V lost 3 bases, and 7 bases had no gene match. From germline, CDR1 is DFQATT and CDR2 SNEGSKA (reference sequence). For the CDR3, the DNA is TGCAGTGCTAGTGGTCTAGCGGGGGGGCTACAAGAGACCCAGTACTTC. The encoded protein is CSASGLAGGLQETQYF.

The chain uses TRBV6-1 and TRBJ2-5; 7 nucleotides align to TRBD2. The CDR3 sequence is 16 residues long. Germline CDR1 reads MNHNS; CDR2 reads SASEGT. V was clipped by 4 bases and J by 4 bases; unmatched bases: 12. The CDR3, as DNA: TGTGCCAGCAGTGCCACGAGCGGGAACGGAGGAGAGACCCAGTACTTC. Its protein product is CASSATSGNGGETQYF.

The chain links TRBV6-5 to TRBJ2-7, with D maybe TRBD2 (6 bases). In germline, CDR1 is MNHEY, CDR2 SVGAGI. The CDR3 sequence is 12 residues long. V lost 8 bases and J 7 bases, leaving 15 bases between the germline ends. The CDR3 reads CASQSRGGEQYV. CDR3 nucleotides: TGTGCCAGCCAGTCGCGGGGTGGAGAGCAGTACGTC.

The chain links TRBV18 to TRBJ1-5, with D possibly matching TRBD1 (5 bases). Trimming cost V 4 bases and J 6 bases, with 10 bases left between them. The germline gives CDR1 KGHSH, CDR2 LQKENI. The CDR3 has 13 residues. The CDR3 sequence is CASSQGERQPQHF. The DNA for the CDR3 is TGTGCCAGCTCACAAGGGGAACGTCAGCCCCAGCATTTT.

The V gene is TRBV11-3, the J gene TRBJ1-1, with a tentative D call TRBD1 (5 bases). CDR1 and CDR2 from the germline V gene are SGHNT and YENEEA. The CDR3 totals 17 residues. V lost 5 bases, J lost 0 bases, and 19 bases lay in between. The CDR3 DNA reads as TGTGCCAGCAGCATTGACCAGGGAGGTGCATTGAACACTGAAGCTTTCTTT. Its protein is CASSIDQGGALNTEAFF.

The J gene is TRBJ2-5, the V gene TRBV19; 9 positions agree with TRBD2. This CDR3 spans 16 amino acids. Looked up from germline, CDR1 is LNHDA and CDR2 is SQIVND (reference sequence). V shed 3 bases and J 1 base; nucleotides not matched to a gene: 6. CDR3 sequence reads: CASSIQSSGVQETQYF. The CDR3 DNA reads TGTGCCAGTAGTATCCAGTCTAGCGGGGTCCAAGAGACCCAGTACTTC.

The gene calls are TRBV19 and TRBJ2-3; 12 bases map to TRBD2. Germline V lookup: CDR1 LNHDA, CDR2 SQIVND (reference sequence). This CDR3 is built from 18 residues. The trim removed 3 bases at V and 11 bases at J, leaving 18 bases unmatched. The CDR3 DNA follows: TGTGCCAGTAGTATTTCCCGGATTGGACTAGCGGGGCCGTCTGGGCAGTATTTT. This encodes CASSISRIGLAGPSGQYF.

J is TRBJ1-2 and V is TRBV9; D is unclear. This CDR3 contains 13 residues. The germline V gene has CDR1 SGDLS and CDR2 YYNGEE. V lost 1 base and J 7 bases, leaving 11 bases between the germline ends. The CDR3 reads CASSVLEGSGYTF. CDR3 sequence (DNA): TGTGCCAGCAGCGTATTAGAGGGAAGTGGCTACACCTTC. The variable domain in full, with the rest retrieved from reference TRBV9 and TRBJ1-2, is DSGVTQTPKHLITATGQRVTLRCSPRSGDLSVYWYQQSLDQGLQFLIQYYNGEERAKGNILERFSAQQFPDLHSELNLSSLELGDSALYFCASSVLEGSGYTFGSGTRLTVV.

This rearrangement joins TRBV25-1 to TRBJ2-2; 7 bases match TRBD2. V lost 6 bases, J lost 5 bases, and 12 bases stayed unmatched. The V gene's germline CDR1 is MGHDK and CDR2 SYGVNS. The CDR3 loop spans 16 amino acids. The CDR3 nucleotides are TGTGCCAGCAGCGCCGCGGCGGGAGCGCCAACCGGGGAGCTGTTTTTT. It yields the protein CASSAAAGAPTGELFF.

The chain couples TRBV4-3 to TRBJ2-5; 13 bases line up with TRBD2. V trimming: 5 bases; J trimming: 5 bases; junction bases outside the gene matches: 5. Germline V CDR1 and CDR2: LGHNA, YSLEER. The CDR3 contains 15 residues. The CDR3 bases are TGCGCCAGCAGCTGGACTAGCGGGAGCCGGGAGACCCAGTACTTC. Protein sequence: CASSWTSGSRETQYF.

This sequence joins TRBV30 and TRBJ2-1, with TRBD2 identical over 13 bases. The CDR3 consists of 17 residues. V lost 1 base to trimming and J lost 6 bases; unmatched junction nucleotides: 9. From germline, CDR1 is GTSNPN and CDR2 SVGIG (reference sequence). CDR3 in amino acids: CAWSARLLAGGRNEQFF. The CDR3 coding sequence is TGTGCCTGGAGTGCCCGCCTACTAGCGGGAGGGCGCAATGAGCAGTTCTTC.

This chain links TRBV7-2 with TRBJ1-6; possibly TRBD1 for D (6 bases). The V gene's germline CDR1 is SGHTA and CDR2 FQGNSA. The CDR3 is made up of 14 amino acids. Trimming removed 1 base at V and 9 bases at J, with 10 bases between. Here the CDR3 DNA reads TGTGCCAGCAGCTTAGGGGCCAGGGGTTCACCCCTCCACTTT. It is translated as CASSLGARGSPLHF.

This rearrangement joins TRBV24-1 to TRBJ1-4; unclear D gene. The CDR3 is 13 residues long. Germline CDR1 and CDR2: KGHDR and SFDVKD. The V gene lost 4 bases and the J gene lost 5 bases, with 7 bases spanning the gap. The CDR3 DNA follows: TGTGCCACCAGTGAGCGGGAGAATGAAAAACTGTTTTTT. It is translated as CATSERENEKLFF.

The DNA for the CDR3 is TGTGCCAGCAGTGAAGGCGGCAGGAGGAGCAATCAGCCCCAGCATTTT. This gives the protein CASSEGGRRSNQPQHF. The chain carries TRBV2 and TRBJ1-5; D gene unclear. This CDR3 is 16 amino acids long. Germline V gene data show CDR1 as SNHLY and CDR2 as FYNNEI. The V end was cut by 1 base, the J end by 1 base, with 11 bases between. Full variable domain (rest looked up from reference TRBV2 and TRBJ1-5): EPEVTQTPSHQVTQMGQEVILRCVPISNHLYFYWYRQILGQKVEFLVSFYNNEISEKSEIFDDQFSVERPDGSNFTLKIRSTKLEDSAMYFCASSEGGRRSNQPQHFGDGTRLSIL.

The gene calls are TRBV11-3 and TRBJ2-2; TRBD1 matches at 7 bases. V shed 2 bases and J 7 bases; nucleotides not matched to a gene: 4. This CDR3 is 14 amino acids long. Germline V lookup: CDR1 SGHNT, CDR2 YENEEA. The CDR3 bases are TGTGCCAGCAGCTTAAGGCAGGGGGACGGGGAGCTGTTTTTT. Protein product: CASSLRQGDGELFF.

This clone was counted between two and nine times. This sequence joins TRBV3-1 (or the pseudogene TRBV3-2) and TRBJ1-2, with D possibly matching TRBD1 (5 bases). Germline V CDR1 and CDR2: LGHDT, YNNKEL (reference sequence). The CDR3 spans 14 residues. With 1 base removed from V and 4 bases from J, the gap between germline ends came to 10 bases. CDR3: CASSQAGIGYGYTF. The CDR3 bases are TGTGCCAGCAGCCAAGCAGGGATCGGCTATGGCTACACCTTC.